Here is one T cell receptor (beta chain) with its context. The antigen is unknown. The CDR3 loop spans 15 amino acids. Germline V gene data show CDR1 as MGHRA and CDR2 as YSYEKL. V shed 0 bases and J 7 bases; nucleotides not matched to a gene: 7. This entry is derived from a study of graft-versus-host responses after intestinal transplantation. Study-level background: Multivisceral, liver-intestinal, or isolated intestinal grafts were transplanted into recipients.

Findings and limits, study-wide: GvH clones were identified in recipient marrow, with some first appearing in ileum or blood.

Produced via immunoSEQ multiplex PCR; TCRdb's table is partial and in-frame only. The sample shows over 90,000 clones, approximately 93% of them seen only once. The chain links TRBV4-1 to TRBJ1-2, with TRBD1 matching 8 bases. The material was unstimulated CD8+ T cells sorted from spleen or lymph node cells, obtained before intestinal transplant. This clonotype was obtained from a human donor who received an intestinal transplant. The CDR3 protein is CASSQDNDRGLGYTF. The CDR3 bases are TGCGCCAGCAGCCAAGACAACGACAGGGGCCTTGGCTACACCTTC.